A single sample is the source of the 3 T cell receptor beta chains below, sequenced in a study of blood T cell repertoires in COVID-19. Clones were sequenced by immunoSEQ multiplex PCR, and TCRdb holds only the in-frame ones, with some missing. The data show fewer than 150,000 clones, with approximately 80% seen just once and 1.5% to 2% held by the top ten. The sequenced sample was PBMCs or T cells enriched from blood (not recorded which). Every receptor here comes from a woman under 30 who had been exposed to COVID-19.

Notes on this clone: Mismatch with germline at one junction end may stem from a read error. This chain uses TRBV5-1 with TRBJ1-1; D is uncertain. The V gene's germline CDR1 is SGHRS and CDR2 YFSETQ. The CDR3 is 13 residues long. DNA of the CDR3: TGCGCCAGCAGCCCGGACGGGAACATTGAAGCTTTCTTT. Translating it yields CASSPDGNIEAFF.

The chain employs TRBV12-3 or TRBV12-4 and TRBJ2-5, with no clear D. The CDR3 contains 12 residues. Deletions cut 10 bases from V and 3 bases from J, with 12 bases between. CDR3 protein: CAIHGVEETQYF. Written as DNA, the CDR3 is TGTGCCATACACGGAGTAGAAGAGACCCAGTACTTC.

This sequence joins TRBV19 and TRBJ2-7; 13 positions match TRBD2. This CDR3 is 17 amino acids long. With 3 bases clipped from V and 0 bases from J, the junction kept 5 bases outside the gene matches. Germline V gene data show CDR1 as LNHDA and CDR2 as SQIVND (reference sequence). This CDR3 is CASSMGTSGAPSYEQYF. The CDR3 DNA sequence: TGTGCCAGTAGTATGGGGACTAGCGGGGCCCCCTCCTACGAGCAGTACTTC.